The 6 T cell receptor beta chains below were found in one sample sequenced in a study of blood T cell repertoires in COVID-19. Generated by immunoSEQ multiplex PCR, the TCRdb table keeps only in-frame clones and is missing some. In the table there are about 360,000 clones, around 87% of which are singletons. Material for sequencing was PBMCs or T cells enriched from blood (not recorded which). These receptors were obtained from a man aged 35 to 55 in a cohort exposed to, infected with or recovered from COVID-19 (not recorded which).

Comment on this clone: In the same sample, other DNA sequences code for this CDR3. CDR3 sequence reads: CASSPDRGNTEAFF. The CDR3 coding sequence is TGCGCCAGCAGCCCAGACAGGGGGAACACTGAAGCTTTCTTT. This chain links TRBV5-1 with TRBJ1-1, with 8 positions matching TRBD1. Trimming at V came to 4 bases and at J to 1 base, leaving 3 bases not matched to a gene. CDR3 length: 14 residues. Looked up from germline, CDR1 is SGHRS and CDR2 is YFSETQ.

This chain links TRBV5-4 with TRBJ1-6; the match to TRBD1 covers 7 bases. Germline loops: CDR1 SGHNT, CDR2 YYREEE (reference sequence). The CDR3 is made up of 18 amino acids. V shed 7 bases and J 6 bases; nucleotides not matched to a gene: 19. This chain's CDR3 is CASQLSSLGAGGNSPLHF. The CDR3 bases are TGTGCCAGCCAGCTATCCTCATTGGGGGCAGGGGGTAATTCACCCCTCCACTTT.

This chain links TRBV18 with TRBJ2-7; 9 nucleotides line up with TRBD1. Germline V gene lookup returns CDR1 KGHSH and CDR2 LQKENI. This CDR3 comprises 16 residues. The V segment lost 0 bases and the J segment 1 base; nucleotides outside the gene matches: 4. The CDR3 sequence is CASSPPGGQGSYEQYF. The CDR3 DNA reads TGTGCCAGCTCACCACCAGGGGGACAGGGATCCTACGAGCAGTACTTC.

The J gene is TRBJ2-7, the V gene TRBV5-1, with D possibly being TRBD2 (5 bases). The CDR3 totals 13 residues. V shed 2 bases and J shed 0 bases, with 6 bases lying between them. Germline V CDR1 and CDR2: SGHRS, YFSETQ. Here the CDR3 DNA reads TGCGCCAGCAGCTTCGGGATCTCCTACGAGCAGTACTTC. Translated: CASSFGISYEQYF.

The chain is built from TRBV10-2 and TRBJ1-1; 7 bases are shared with TRBD1. This CDR3 spans 13 amino acids. J lost 5 bases, V lost 6 bases, and 6 bases had no gene match. Germline CDR1 WSHSY, CDR2 SAAADI. CDR3 protein: CASSRQGNTEAFF. Here the CDR3 DNA reads TGCGCCAGCAGCCGACAGGGCAATACTGAAGCTTTCTTT.

The chain has TRBV5-1 and TRBJ1-1; D gene unclear. Trimming stripped 0 bases from V and 5 bases from J, with 14 bases between. Germline loops: CDR1 SGHRS, CDR2 YFSETQ. This CDR3 region has 15 residues. CDR3 residues: CASSLGAGVGTEAFF. The CDR3 DNA sequence: TGCGCCAGCAGCTTGGGGGCGGGAGTAGGAACTGAAGCTTTCTTT. The entire variable domain, with the rest obtained from reference TRBV5-1 and TRBJ1-1, is as follows: KAGVTQTPRYLIKTRGQQVTLSCSPISGHRSVSWYQQTPGQGLQFLFEYFSETQRNKGNFPGRFSGRQFSNSRSEMNVSTLELGDSALYLCASSLGAGVGTEAFFGQGTRLTVV.